The present T cell receptor (beta chain) was sequenced within a study of patients and donors after allogeneic stem cell transplantation. V lost 1 base, J lost 5 bases, and 9 bases lay in between. This CDR3 region has 13 residues. CDR1 is LGHNA and CDR2 is YSLEER in the germline V gene. TCRdb analysed the RT-PCR reads with MiXCR anew, one entry per CDR3 protein. The table has hundreds of thousands of distinct CDR3 sequences, around 40% seen once; the top ten hold around 10%. The sequence came from a human donor who was either an allogeneic HSCT recipient or a stem cell or donor lymphocyte infusion donor (not recorded which). It is not recorded whose cells these are; they may come from a transplant donor. What was sequenced was blood, either unsorted or a sorted T cell fraction (not recorded which). The chain carries TRBV4-3 and TRBJ2-7; D gene ambiguous. CDR3 in amino acids: CASSQAVFDEQYF. Here the CDR3 DNA reads TGCGCCAGCAGCCAAGCGGTGTTTGACGAGCAGTACTTC.